This TCR beta chain appears in the sequencing data of a study of beta chain features in type 1 diabetes. In the study overall: On cell yields, gender and age, patients and healthy donors were similar.

Germline V lookup: CDR1 LNHNV, CDR2 YYDKDF (reference sequence). The CDR3 sequence is 16 residues long. V shed 0 bases, J shed 3 bases, and the junction held 3 bases outside the gene matches. Concerning this clone: Antigen specificity is unknown.

Study-wide results and caveats: There was a moderate but significant shortening of TCRB CDR3s in all four CD4+ subsets of Type 1 diabetes patients. Any HLA type influence on TCRB rearrangement was left unresolved here.

TCRB transcripts that were expressed got sequenced, as all of the isolated RNA had been reverse transcribed. Sequenced by immunoSEQ multiplex PCR; TCRdb stores in-frame clones only, minus some. This sample has some 640,000 clones, with more than 12% found just once. This chain connects TRBV15 to TRBJ2-1; 9 bases line up with TRBD1. This receptor was taken from a man between 18 and 29 years old with type 1 diabetes. Input material: naive CD4+ T cells from blood. This CDR3 is CATSRDDRGNYNEQFF. The CDR3 region has the DNA TGTGCCACCAGCAGAGACGACAGGGGGAACTACAATGAGCAGTTCTTC.